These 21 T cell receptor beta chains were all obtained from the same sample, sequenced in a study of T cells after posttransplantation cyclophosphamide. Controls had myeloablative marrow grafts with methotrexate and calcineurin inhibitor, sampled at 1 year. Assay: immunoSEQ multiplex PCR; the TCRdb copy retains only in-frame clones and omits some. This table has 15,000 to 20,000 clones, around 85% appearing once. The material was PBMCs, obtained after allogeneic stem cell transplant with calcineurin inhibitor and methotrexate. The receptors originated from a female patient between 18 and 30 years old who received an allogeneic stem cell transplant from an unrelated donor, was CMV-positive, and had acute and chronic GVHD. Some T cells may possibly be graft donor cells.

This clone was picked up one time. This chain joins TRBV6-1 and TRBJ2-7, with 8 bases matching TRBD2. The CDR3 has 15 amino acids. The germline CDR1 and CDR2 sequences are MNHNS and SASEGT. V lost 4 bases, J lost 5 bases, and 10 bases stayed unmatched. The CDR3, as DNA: TGTGCCAGCAGTGTGGAGGGACTAGAAATTGACGAGCAGTACTTC. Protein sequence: CASSVEGLEIDEQYF.

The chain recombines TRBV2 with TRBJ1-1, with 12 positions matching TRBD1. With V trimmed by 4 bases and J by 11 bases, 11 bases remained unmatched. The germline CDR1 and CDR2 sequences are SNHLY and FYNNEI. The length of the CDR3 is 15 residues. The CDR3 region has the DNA TGTGCCAGCAGTGTCGCCCGGGACAGGGGGCGCGAGGCTTTCTTT. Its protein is CASSVARDRGREAFF.

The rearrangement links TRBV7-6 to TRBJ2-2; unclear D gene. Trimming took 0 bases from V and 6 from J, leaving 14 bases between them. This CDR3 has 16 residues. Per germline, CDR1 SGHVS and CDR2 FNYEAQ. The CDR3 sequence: CASSLAPRKASGELFF. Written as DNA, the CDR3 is TGTGCCAGCAGCTTAGCGCCTAGAAAGGCATCCGGGGAGCTGTTTTTT.

The CDR3 is CSVEAGEIGHLKNIQYF. The CDR3 region has the DNA TGCAGCGTTGAAGCGGGGGAGATAGGGCATTTGAAAAACATTCAGTACTTC. The chain is built from TRBV29-1 and TRBJ2-4, with a tentative D call TRBD2 (6 bases). Trimming left V 1 base short and J 4 bases short, with 20 bases between. The V gene's germline CDR1 is SQVTM and CDR2 ANQGSEA. CDR3 length: 17 residues.

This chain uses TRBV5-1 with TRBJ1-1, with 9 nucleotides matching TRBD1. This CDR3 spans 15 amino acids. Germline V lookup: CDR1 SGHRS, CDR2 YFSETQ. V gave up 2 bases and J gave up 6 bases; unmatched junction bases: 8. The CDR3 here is CASSLETGGGAEAFF. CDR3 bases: TGCGCCAGCAGCTTAGAGACAGGGGGAGGGGCTGAAGCTTTCTTT.

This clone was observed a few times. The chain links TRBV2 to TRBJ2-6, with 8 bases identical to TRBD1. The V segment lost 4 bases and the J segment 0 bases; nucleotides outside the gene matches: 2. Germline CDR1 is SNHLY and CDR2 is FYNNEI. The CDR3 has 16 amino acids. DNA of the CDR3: TGTGCCAGCAGTGGGGACAGGAGCTCTGGGGCCAACGTCCTGACTTTC. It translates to CASSGDRSSGANVLTF.

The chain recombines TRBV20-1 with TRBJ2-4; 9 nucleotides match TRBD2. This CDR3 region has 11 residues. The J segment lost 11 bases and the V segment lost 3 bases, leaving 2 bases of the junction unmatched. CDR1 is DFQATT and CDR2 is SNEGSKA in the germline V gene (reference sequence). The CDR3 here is CSASGTSFQYF. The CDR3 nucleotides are TGCAGTGCTAGCGGGACTAGCTTTCAGTACTTC.

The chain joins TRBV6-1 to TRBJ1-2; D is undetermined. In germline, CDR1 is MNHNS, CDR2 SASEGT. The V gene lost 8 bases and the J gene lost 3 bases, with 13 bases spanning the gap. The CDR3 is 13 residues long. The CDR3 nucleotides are TGTGCCAGCGCCCCGCGGGGTGACTATGGCTACACCTTC. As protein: CASAPRGDYGYTF.

For the CDR3, the DNA is TGCGCCAGCAGCTTGGGCCCACAGGGCCCCTACGAGCAGTACTTC. Translated, it gives CASSLGPQGPYEQYF. The V gene is TRBV5-1, the J gene TRBJ2-7; D is perhaps TRBD1 (6 bases). The CDR3 has 15 residues. The V end was cut by 0 bases, the J end by 2 bases, with 12 bases between. Germline CDR1 is SGHRS and CDR2 is YFSETQ.

The CDR3 spells CASRDAASYEQYF. CDR3 DNA: TGTGCCAGCCGCGACGCGGCCTCCTACGAGCAGTACTTC. The chain is built from TRBV25-1 and TRBJ2-7; D remains unclear. The length of the CDR3 is 13 residues. V was trimmed by 8 bases and J by 0 bases, leaving 11 bases between them. Germline values: CDR1 MGHDK, CDR2 SYGVNS.

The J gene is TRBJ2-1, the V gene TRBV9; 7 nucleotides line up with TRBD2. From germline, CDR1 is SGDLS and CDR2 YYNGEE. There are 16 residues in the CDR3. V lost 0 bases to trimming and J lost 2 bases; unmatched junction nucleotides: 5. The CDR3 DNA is TGTGCCAGCAGCGTAGCTTCTAGCGGAACCTACAATGAGCAGTTCTTC. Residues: CASSVASSGTYNEQFF.

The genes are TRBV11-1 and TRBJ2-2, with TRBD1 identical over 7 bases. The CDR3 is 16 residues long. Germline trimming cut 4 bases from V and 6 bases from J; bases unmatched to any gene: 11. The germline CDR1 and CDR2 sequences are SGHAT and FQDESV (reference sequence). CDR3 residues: CASSSTYHTGAGELFF. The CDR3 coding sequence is TGTGCCAGCAGCTCCACGTACCACACAGGGGCCGGGGAGCTGTTTTTT. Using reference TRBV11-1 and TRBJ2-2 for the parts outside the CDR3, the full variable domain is EAEVAQSPRYKITEKSQAVAFWCDPISGHATLYWYRQILGQGPELLVQFQDESVVDDSQLPKDRFSAERLKGVDSTLKIQPAELGDSAMYLCASSSTYHTGAGELFFGEGSRLTVL.

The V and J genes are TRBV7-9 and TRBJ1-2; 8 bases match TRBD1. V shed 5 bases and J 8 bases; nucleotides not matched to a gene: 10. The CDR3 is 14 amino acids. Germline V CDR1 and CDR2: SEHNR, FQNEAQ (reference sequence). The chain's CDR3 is CASSNTAGGEGYTF. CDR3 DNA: TGTGCCAGCAGCAACACGGCAGGGGGCGAAGGCTACACCTTC.

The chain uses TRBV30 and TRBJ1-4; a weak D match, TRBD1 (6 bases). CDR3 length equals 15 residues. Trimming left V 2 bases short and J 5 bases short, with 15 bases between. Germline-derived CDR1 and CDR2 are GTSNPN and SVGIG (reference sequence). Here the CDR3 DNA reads TGTGCCTGGAGTAATTACAGGGAGGGGAATGAAAAACTGTTTTTT. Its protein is CAWSNYREGNEKLFF.

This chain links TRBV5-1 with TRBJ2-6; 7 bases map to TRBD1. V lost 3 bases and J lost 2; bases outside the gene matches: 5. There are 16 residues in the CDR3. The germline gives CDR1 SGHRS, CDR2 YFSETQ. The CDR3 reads CASSSQDRAGANVLTF. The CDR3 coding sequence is TGCGCCAGCAGCTCCCAAGACAGGGCTGGGGCCAACGTCCTGACTTTC.

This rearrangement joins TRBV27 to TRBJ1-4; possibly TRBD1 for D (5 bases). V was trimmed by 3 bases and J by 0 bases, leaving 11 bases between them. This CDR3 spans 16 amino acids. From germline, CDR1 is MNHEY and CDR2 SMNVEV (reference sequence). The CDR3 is CASSFHGGTTNEKLFF. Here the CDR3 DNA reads TGTGCCAGCAGTTTTCATGGGGGGACAACTAATGAAAAACTGTTTTTT.

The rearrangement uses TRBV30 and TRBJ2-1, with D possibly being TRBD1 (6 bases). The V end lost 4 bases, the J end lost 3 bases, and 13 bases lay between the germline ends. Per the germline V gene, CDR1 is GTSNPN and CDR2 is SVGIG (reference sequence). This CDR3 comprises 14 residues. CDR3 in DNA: TGTGCCTGGAATCATCAGGGGTTCTACAATGAGCAGTTCTTC. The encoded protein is CAWNHQGFYNEQFF.

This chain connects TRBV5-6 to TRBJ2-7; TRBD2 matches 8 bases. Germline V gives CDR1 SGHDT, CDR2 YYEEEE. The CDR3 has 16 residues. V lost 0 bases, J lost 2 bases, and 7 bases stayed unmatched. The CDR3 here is CASSLAARGGAYEQYF. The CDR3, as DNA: TGTGCCAGCAGCTTGGCGGCCCGGGGGGGGGCCTACGAGCAGTACTTC.

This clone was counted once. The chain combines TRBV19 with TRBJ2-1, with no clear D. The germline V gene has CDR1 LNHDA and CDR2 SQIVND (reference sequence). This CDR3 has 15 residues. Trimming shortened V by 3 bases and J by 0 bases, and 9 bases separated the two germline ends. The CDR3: CASSITAASYNEQFF. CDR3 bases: TGTGCCAGTAGTATTACGGCGGCCTCCTACAATGAGCAGTTCTTC.

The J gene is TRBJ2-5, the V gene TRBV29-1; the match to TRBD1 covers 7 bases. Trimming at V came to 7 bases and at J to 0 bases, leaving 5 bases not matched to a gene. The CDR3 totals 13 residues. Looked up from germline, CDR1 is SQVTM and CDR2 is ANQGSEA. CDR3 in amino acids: CSGTGVYQETQYF. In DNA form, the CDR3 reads TGCAGCGGAACAGGGGTGTACCAAGAGACCCAGTACTTC.

In DNA form, the CDR3 reads TGTGCCAGCAGCCCTGCAGGGGTAACTAATGAAAAACTGTTTTTT. This gives the protein CASSPAGVTNEKLFF. The V gene is TRBV5-6, the J gene TRBJ1-4; maybe TRBD1 (6 bases). Between the trimmed V and J ends, which lost 4 bases and 1 base, there was a span of 11 bases. Per the germline V gene, CDR1 is SGHDT and CDR2 is YYEEEE. The CDR3 contains 15 residues.